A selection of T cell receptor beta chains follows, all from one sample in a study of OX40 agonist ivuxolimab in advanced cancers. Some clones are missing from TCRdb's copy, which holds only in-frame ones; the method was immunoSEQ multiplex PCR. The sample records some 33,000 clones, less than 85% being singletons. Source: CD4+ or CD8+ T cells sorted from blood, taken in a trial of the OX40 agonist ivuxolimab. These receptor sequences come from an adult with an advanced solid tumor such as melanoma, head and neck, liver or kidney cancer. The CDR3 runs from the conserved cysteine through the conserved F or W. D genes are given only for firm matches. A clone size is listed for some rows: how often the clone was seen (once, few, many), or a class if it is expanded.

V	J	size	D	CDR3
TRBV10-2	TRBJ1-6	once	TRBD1	CASEEAGGSPLHF
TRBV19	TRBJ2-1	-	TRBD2	CASSIGSVPQTSGRGEFF
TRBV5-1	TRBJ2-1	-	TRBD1	CASSYTGGNEQFF
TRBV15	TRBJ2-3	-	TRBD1	CATSRDMGRGHGDTQYF
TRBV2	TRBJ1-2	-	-	CASSESTGSDYGYTF
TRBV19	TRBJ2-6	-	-	CASSMQVYGANVLTF
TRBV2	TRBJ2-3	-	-	CASRWDISSTDTQYF
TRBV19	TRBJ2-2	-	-	CASSISPQHTGELFF
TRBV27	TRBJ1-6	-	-	CASKEYYNSPLHF
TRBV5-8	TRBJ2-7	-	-	CASSLGASSSYEQYF